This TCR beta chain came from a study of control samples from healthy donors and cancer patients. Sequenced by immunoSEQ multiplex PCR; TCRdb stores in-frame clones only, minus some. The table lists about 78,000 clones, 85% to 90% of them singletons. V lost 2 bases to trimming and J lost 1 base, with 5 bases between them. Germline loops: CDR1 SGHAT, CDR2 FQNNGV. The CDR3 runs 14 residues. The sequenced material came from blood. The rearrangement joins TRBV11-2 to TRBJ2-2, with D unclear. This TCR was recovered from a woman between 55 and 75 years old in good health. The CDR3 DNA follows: TGTGCCAGCAGCTTACTAGGGAACACCGGGGAGCTGTTTTTT. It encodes CASSLLGNTGELFF.